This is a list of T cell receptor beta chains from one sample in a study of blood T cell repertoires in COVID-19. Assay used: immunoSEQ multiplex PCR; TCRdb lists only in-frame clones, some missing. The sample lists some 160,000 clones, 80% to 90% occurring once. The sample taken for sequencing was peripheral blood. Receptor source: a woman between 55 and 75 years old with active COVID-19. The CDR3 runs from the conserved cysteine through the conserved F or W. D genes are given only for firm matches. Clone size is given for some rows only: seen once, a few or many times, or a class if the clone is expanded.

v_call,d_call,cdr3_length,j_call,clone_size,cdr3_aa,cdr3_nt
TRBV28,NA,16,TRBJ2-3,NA,CASSFYELGPADTQYF,TGTGCCAGCAGTTTCTATGAACTAGGACCGGCGGATACGCAGTATTTT
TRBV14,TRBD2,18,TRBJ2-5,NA,CASSQDFRLAGRQETQYF,TGTGCCAGCAGCCAAGATTTTCGACTAGCGGGAAGGCAAGAGACCCAGTACTTC
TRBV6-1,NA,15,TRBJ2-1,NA,CASSEQGGYYNEQFF,TGTGCCAGCAGTGAACAGGGGGGCTACTACAATGAGCAGTTCTTC
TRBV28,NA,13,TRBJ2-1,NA,CASSLLRYNEQFF,TGTGCCAGCAGTTTATTGCGCTACAATGAGCAGTTCTTC
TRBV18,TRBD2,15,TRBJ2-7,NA,CASSPPGLEAYEQYF,TGTGCCAGCTCACCTCCGGGACTAGAGGCCTACGAGCAGTACTTC
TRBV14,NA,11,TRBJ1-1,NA,CASSIGGQAFF,TGTGCCAGCAGCATCGGGGGGCAAGCTTTCTTT
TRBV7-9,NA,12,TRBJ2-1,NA,CASSIDSNEQFF,TGTGCCAGCAGCATAGACTCCAATGAGCAGTTCTTC
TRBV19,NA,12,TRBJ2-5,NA,CASSGTRKTQYF,TGTGCCAGTAGTGGGACTCGGAAGACCCAGTACTTC
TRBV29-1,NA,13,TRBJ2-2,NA,CSAGLQNTGELFF,TGCAGCGCGGGACTCCAGAACACCGGGGAGCTGTTTTTT
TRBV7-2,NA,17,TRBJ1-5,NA,CASSLDGQVWSNQPQHF,TGTGCCAGCAGCTTAGACGGTCAAGTGTGGAGCAATCAGCCCCAGCATTTT
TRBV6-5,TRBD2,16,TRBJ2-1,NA,CASSSLSGGPYNEQFF,TGTGCCAGCAGTTCCCTTAGCGGGGGTCCCTACAATGAGCAGTTCTTC
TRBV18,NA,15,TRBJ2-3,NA,CASSPPMASADTQYF,TGTGCCAGCTCACCACCGATGGCTAGCGCAGATACGCAGTATTTT
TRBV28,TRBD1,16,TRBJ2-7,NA,CASSDSHYRGLYEQYF,TGTGCCAGCAGTGATAGCCACTACAGGGGGCTCTACGAGCAGTACTTC
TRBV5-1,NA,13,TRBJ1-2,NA,CASSLPPDYGYTF,TGCGCCAGCAGCTTGCCGCCGGACTATGGCTACACCTTC
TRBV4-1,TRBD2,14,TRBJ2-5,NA,CASKGLAGLETQYF,TGCGCCAGCAAGGGACTAGCGGGATTAGAGACCCAGTACTTC
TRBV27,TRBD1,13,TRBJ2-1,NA,CAPGTGSYNEQFF,TGTGCCCCCGGGACAGGGAGCTACAATGAGCAGTTCTTC
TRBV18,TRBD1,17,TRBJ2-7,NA,CASSPKRSAGGGYEQYF,TGTGCCAGCTCACCAAAGAGATCGGCAGGGGGCGGCTACGAGCAGTACTTC
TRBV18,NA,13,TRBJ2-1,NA,CASSPPQGLSAFF,TGTGCCAGCTCACCACCGCAGGGTCTGAGTGCGTTCTTC
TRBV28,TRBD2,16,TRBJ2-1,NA,CASSLRASGYHNEQFF,TGTGCCAGCAGCCTGCGGGCTAGCGGCTATCACAATGAGCAGTTCTTC
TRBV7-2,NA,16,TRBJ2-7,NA,CASSLVGWLANYEQYF,TGTGCCAGCAGCTTAGTAGGTTGGCTAGCAAACTACGAGCAGTACTTC
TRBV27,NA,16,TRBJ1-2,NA,CASSLSSRALNYGYTF,TGTGCCAGCAGTTTATCGTCCAGGGCCCTCAACTATGGCTACACCTTC
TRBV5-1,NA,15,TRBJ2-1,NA,CASSGGRSRNNEQFF,TGCGCCAGCAGCGGCGGGCGGAGCCGCAACAATGAGCAGTTCTTC
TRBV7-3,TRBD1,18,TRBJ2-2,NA,CASSPGKGRGRYGGELFF,TGTGCCAGCAGCCCCGGCAAGGGCAGGGGGCGTTATGGCGGGGAGCTGTTTTTT
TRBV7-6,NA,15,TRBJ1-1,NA,CASSLEGFGDTEAFF,TGTGCCAGCAGCTTAGAGGGGTTTGGGGACACTGAAGCTTTCTTT
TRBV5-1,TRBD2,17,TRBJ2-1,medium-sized,CASSLSPLAGGLNEQFF,TGCGCCAGCAGCTTGAGTCCCCTAGCGGGAGGACTCAATGAGCAGTTCTTC
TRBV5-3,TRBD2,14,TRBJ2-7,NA,CARSTRTSSYEQYF,TGTGCCAGAAGCACTAGGACTAGCTCCTACGAGCAGTACTTC
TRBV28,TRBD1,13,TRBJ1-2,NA,CASNRQGAHGYTF,TGTGCCAGCAATCGACAGGGGGCGCATGGCTACACCTTC
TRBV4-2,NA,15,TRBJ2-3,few,CASSQYTGSTDTQYF,TGTGCCAGCAGCCAATACACAGGGAGCACAGATACGCAGTATTTT
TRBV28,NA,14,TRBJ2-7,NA,CASTYRRGEWKQYF,TGTGCCAGTACTTACAGGCGAGGTGAGTGGAAGCAGTACTTC
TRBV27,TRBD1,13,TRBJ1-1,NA,CASSPGGNTEAFF,TGTGCCAGCAGCCCAGGGGGGAACACTGAAGCTTTCTTT
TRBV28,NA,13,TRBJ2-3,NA,CASGGPGKDTQYF,TGTGCCAGTGGAGGGCCCGGGAAAGATACGCAGTATTTT
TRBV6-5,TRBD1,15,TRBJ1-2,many,CASSYSVTGALGYTF,TGTGCCAGCAGTTACTCGGTGACAGGGGCTCTTGGCTACACCTTC
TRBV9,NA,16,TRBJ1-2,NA,CASSVAQGGAGYGYTF,TGTGCCAGCAGCGTTGCCCAGGGAGGCGCGGGCTATGGCTACACCTTC
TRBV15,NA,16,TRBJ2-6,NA,CATSTGQGSGANVLTF,TGTGCCACCAGCACTGGGCAGGGGTCTGGGGCCAACGTCCTGACTTTC
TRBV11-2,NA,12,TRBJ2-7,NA,CASSLVSYEQYF,TGTGCCAGCAGCTTAGTATCCTACGAGCAGTACTTC
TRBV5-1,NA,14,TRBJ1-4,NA,CASSWGPRGEKLFF,TGCGCCAGCAGCTGGGGGCCCCGAGGTGAAAAACTGTTTTTT